Listed below are T cell receptor beta chains from one sample, sequenced in a study of T cell repertoires in ileal Crohn's disease. Method: immunoSEQ multiplex PCR; TCRdb's copy keeps in-frame clones and lacks some. This table holds about 16,000 clones, 90% to 95% found once. Sequenced input: ileal tissue. The receptors here all came from an adult with Crohn's disease. The CDR3 runs from the conserved cysteine through the conserved F or W. The D gene is left open where the match is weak.

d_call j_call v_call cdr3_aa
- TRBJ2-7 TRBV29-1 CSFQGDSYEQYF
- TRBJ2-2 TRBV7-9 CASSPSTGELFF
TRBD1 TRBJ2-5 TRBV6-1 CASTWTGEGETQYF
TRBD2 TRBJ2-7 TRBV6-4 CASGARPGRGYF
TRBD1 TRBJ1-1 TRBV4-1 CASSPDRGNTEAFF
- TRBJ1-2 TRBV6-6 CASSYREDYGYTF
- TRBJ2-3 TRBV7-2 CASSYISPDTQYF
- TRBJ1-5 TRBV19 CASSKWGGNQPQHF
TRBD2 TRBJ2-5 TRBV11-2 CASSSGTSGLETQYF
- TRBJ2-5 TRBV12-5 CASGRGAHDRETQYF
- TRBJ2-1 TRBV11-2 CASSFRSGVAPDEQFF
TRBD2 TRBJ2-1 TRBV30 CAWRGTSGVNEQFF
- TRBJ1-1 TRBV19 CASSPQGRGVRTEAFF
- TRBJ1-2 TRBV29-1 CSVDRPTNYGYTF
TRBD1 TRBJ1-2 TRBV29-1 CSVYAGTGASPTF
- TRBJ1-1 TRBV5-1 CASSLDSNTEAFF
TRBD1 TRBJ2-1 TRBV5-1 CASSLEQGAYNEQFF
- TRBJ1-1 TRBV19 CASRPQGSTEAFF
TRBD2 TRBJ2-7 TRBV7-2 CASTPGLASYKQYF
TRBD2 TRBJ2-2 TRBV4-3 CASSRPPAGGRSTGELFF
- TRBJ1-4 TRBV7-8 CASTLSRGSNEKLFF
- TRBJ2-7 TRBV11-2 CASSPGVEQYF
- TRBJ1-2 TRBV7-2 CASSLITVNYGYTF
- TRBJ2-7 TRBV27 CASSFRASSSYEQYF
- TRBJ1-2 TRBV29-1 CSVEARTNYGYTF
TRBD1 TRBJ1-5 TRBV19 CASSFLPGQGNQPQHF
TRBD1 TRBJ2-7 TRBV5-1 CASSLQVPGQGYEQYF
TRBD1 TRBJ1-2 TRBV5-8 CASSPDRFYGYTF
TRBD1 TRBJ1-1 TRBV19 CASTPGQGSANTEAFF
TRBD2 TRBJ2-1 TRBV6-1 CASSEMRGTRDEQFF
- TRBJ2-5 TRBV7-7 CASSDEALETQYF
- TRBJ1-3 TRBV20-1 CSQVSGNTIYF
TRBD1 TRBJ1-2 TRBV6-1 CASADRVYGYTF
TRBD1 TRBJ2-4 TRBV7-9 CASSHRQGFTKNIQYF
- TRBJ2-1 TRBV5-4 CASSFDGGVWNEQFF
- TRBJ2-3 TRBV7-2 CASSLLGADTQYF
TRBD1 TRBJ1-5 TRBV30 CAWKERDRGPGSNQPQHF
- TRBJ2-7 TRBV18 CASSPGSEQNYEQYF
- TRBJ1-5 TRBV6-6 CASSYPEQPQHF
- TRBJ2-5 TRBV5-1 CASSLKTGGETQYF